This T cell receptor beta chain derives from a study of blood T cell repertoires in COVID-19 (dated by TCRdb to 2018 to 2021). Concerning the study at large: Samples covering the acute and convalescent phases of COVID-19 were provided by collaborators in the United States, Italy and Spain. The material from the prospective study consisted of cDNA or gDNA derived from T cells, B-cell-depleted T cells, or PBMCs. Subjects who had been exposed to COVID-19, were actively infected with it, or had recovered from it provided the deeply sampled blood TCRbeta repertoires that made up the dataset. The repertoires were released in a freely available public database meant as a resource for research on the immune response to SARS-CoV-2. Samples came from the ongoing ImmuneRACE study (first 160 participants) plus 1,254 subjects from 6 global collaborators. A de-identified subject ID, COVID-19 status, age in years and sex were almost always included in the sample metadata. Where HLA class I and class II types were available, the types were taken from metadata supplied by the sample provider, not from assay-based typing.

The immunoSEQ Assay, a bias-controlled multiplex PCR, was used to amplify TCRbeta CDR3 regions from genomic DNA. The authors processed their data as follows. Within the assay, amplification of reference gene primers was used to estimate how many nucleated cells each sample contained. To quantify the absolute abundance of each unique TCRbeta CDR3 rearrangement, sequence reads were collapsed and filtered. For each sample, productive Simpson clonality was calculated as the square root of Simpson's diversity index over productive rearrangements. TCRdb mirrors the immuneACCESS table, restricted to in-frame sequences. Some clones are absent from its copies; in checked studies, under half trace to an unresolved V gene, and the reason for the others is unknown. Clonal size and the V and J genes are those of that table, whereas D and trimming came from the DNA. This sample gives fewer than 350,000 clones in total; about 85% of them show up just once. The ten largest account for about 2.3% of the sample.

A distance of 6 bases separates the germline ends of V and J, which lose 4 bases and 0 bases respectively. CDR1 and CDR2 were assigned from the germline V gene as SNHLY and FYNNEI. Reading from cysteine to phenylalanine, the CDR3 counts 13 amino acids. The sequence is cut down to CDR3 DNA, 39 bases in frame from base 1. Turning to this clone: The antigen this receptor binds is unknown. The record has no base qualities; no much larger clone is one base away.

What the work shows at the level of the full study, not this receptor alone: The quantity of clinical and demographic metadata differed by source and by participant and was supplied without curation.

Enrolling through a virtual design, the prospective study's participants ranged in age from roughly 18 to 89 years and lived across roughly 23 United States geographic areas. In the prospective study, cohorts were assigned on the basis of participant-reported clinical history obtained from a screening survey and a study questionnaire. For ImmuneRACE Cohort 3, a participant was defined as recovered based on two consecutive negative NP/OP PCR tests, clearance by a healthcare professional, or resolution of symptoms. Each participant in the prospective study had whole blood, serum and a nasopharyngeal or oropharyngeal swab collected by mobile phlebotomists. Over a roughly 2-month period, participants in the prospective study had the option of providing additional blood draws and questionnaires. Prospective study blood samples were shipped either frozen or at room temperature before DNA extraction.

The sequence derives from a woman between 45 and 65 years old who had recovered from COVID-19. Sample: PBMCs or T cells enriched from blood (not recorded which). Here the chain combines TRBV2 and TRBJ1-2; the D gene cannot be named for sure. The CDR3 protein: CASSAATNYGYTF. The DNA sequence is as follows: TGTGCCAGCAGTGCTGCTACTAACTATGGCTACACCTTC. This CDR3, with the reference TRBV2 and TRBJ1-2 proteins standing in past its ends, gives the full variable domain EPEVTQTPSHQVTQMGQEVILRCVPISNHLYFYWYRQILGQKVEFLVSFYNNEISEKSEIFDDQFSVERPDGSNFTLKIRSTKLEDSAMYFCASSAATNYGYTFGSGTRLTVV.